The 23 T cell receptor beta chains below all came from one sample that was sequenced in a study of blood T cell repertoires in COVID-19. TCRdb's table, derived via immunoSEQ multiplex PCR, lists solely in-frame clones and lacks some. Altogether under 250,000 clones are present, approximately 86% being singletons, with the ten largest covering around 5.9%. Sequencing input: peripheral blood. These TCRs come from a human donor in a cohort sampled during active COVID-19.

This chain uses TRBV14 with TRBJ1-6; no clear D. This CDR3 has 15 amino acids. The germline V gene encodes CDR1 SGHDN and CDR2 FVKESK. Trimming cost V 1 base and J 8 bases, with 12 bases left between them. The CDR3 DNA sequence: TGTGCCAGCAGCCAAGTTCGTGGGAGGCATTCACCCCTCCACTTT. Its translation: CASSQVRGRHSPLHF.

V gene TRBV5-1 combines with J gene TRBJ2-2; D gene uncertain. Germline values: CDR1 SGHRS, CDR2 YFSETQ. V was shortened by 0 bases and J by 3 bases, with 6 bases between the two germline ends. The CDR3 has 14 residues. This CDR3 reads CASSLATYTGELFF. The CDR3 bases are TGCGCCAGCAGCTTGGCCACTTACACCGGGGAGCTGTTTTTT. Complete variable domain (other parts from reference TRBV5-1 and TRBJ2-2): KAGVTQTPRYLIKTRGQQVTLSCSPISGHRSVSWYQQTPGQGLQFLFEYFSETQRNKGNFPGRFSGRQFSNSRSEMNVSTLELGDSALYLCASSLATYTGELFFGEGSRLTVL.

The rearrangement uses TRBV7-2 and TRBJ2-3, with D perhaps matching TRBD2 (5 bases). This CDR3 has 14 residues. CDR1 and CDR2 from the germline V gene are SGHTA and FQGNSA. V shed 5 bases and J shed 6 bases, with 15 bases lying between them. The CDR3 coding sequence is TGTGCCAGCAGCCCCGGACTCGCAAGGGATACGCAGTATTTT. As protein: CASSPGLARDTQYF.

The V call is TRBV6-5, the J call TRBJ1-4; TRBD1 might be the D (5 bases). CDR1 and CDR2 from the germline V gene are MNHEY and SVGAGI. V gave up 4 bases and J gave up 6 bases, with 18 bases separating them. CDR3 size: 16 residues. The chain's CDR3 is CASSLVYTSGDEKLFF. The CDR3 nucleotides are TGTGCCAGCAGTTTGGTGTATACTTCGGGGGATGAAAAACTGTTTTTT.

This chain uses TRBV5-1 with TRBJ2-3; 7 positions match TRBD1. Germline CDR1 and CDR2: SGHRS and YFSETQ. CDR3 length equals 15 residues. Trimming at V came to 0 bases and at J to 5 bases, leaving 6 bases not matched to a gene. CDR3 DNA: TGCGCCAGCAGCTTGGATGGGGCAGGGGGAGATACGCAGTATTTT. Protein sequence: CASSLDGAGGDTQYF.

The CDR3 DNA reads as TGTGCCAGCAGATCCTTCAGGATGACTGAAGCTTTCTTT. Protein product: CASRSFRMTEAFF. The gene calls are TRBV12-3 or TRBV12-4 and TRBJ1-1; D gene ambiguous. The CDR3 runs to 13 residues. V lost 6 bases to trimming and J lost 5 bases, with 13 bases between them.

This chain links TRBV5-6 with TRBJ2-6; tentatively, D is TRBD1 (5 bases). Germline lookup yields CDR1 SGHDT and CDR2 YYEEEE. V lost 4 bases to trimming and J lost 0 bases, with 11 bases between them. The CDR3 is made up of 16 amino acids. The CDR3 spells CASSPGYSSGANVLTF. The CDR3 bases are TGTGCCAGCAGCCCAGGGTACAGCTCTGGGGCCAACGTCCTGACTTTC.

The V gene is TRBV5-4, the J gene TRBJ2-5; TRBD2 aligns across 9 bases. With V trimmed by 2 bases and J by 1 base, 6 bases remained unmatched. There are 16 residues in the CDR3. Germline V gives CDR1 SGHNT, CDR2 YYREEE (reference sequence). The CDR3, as DNA: TGTGCCAGCAGCTTCGGGGTAGCGGGGGCCCAAGAGACCCAGTACTTC. Translating gives CASSFGVAGAQETQYF.

This chain connects TRBV18 to TRBJ1-1; D uncertain. V lost 4 bases to trimming and J lost 1 base, with 7 bases between them. The CDR3 is made up of 13 amino acids. Germline V gives CDR1 KGHSH, CDR2 LQKENI. CDR3 protein: CASSQQWNTEAFF. The CDR3 coding sequence is TGTGCCAGCTCACAACAGTGGAACACTGAAGCTTTCTTT. The whole variable domain, filled in from reference TRBV18 and TRBJ1-1, reads NAGVMQNPRHLVRRRGQEARLRCSPMKGHSHVYWYRQLPEEGLKFMVYLQKENIIDESGMPKERFSAEFPKEGPSILRIQQVVRGDSAAYFCASSQQWNTEAFFGQGTRLTVV.

The chain recombines TRBV14 with TRBJ2-2, with a possible D match to TRBD1 (6 bases). Germline V CDR1 and CDR2: SGHDN, FVKESK. Between the trimmed V and J ends, which lost 4 bases and 0 bases, there was a span of 12 bases. This CDR3 spans 16 amino acids. The CDR3 loop is CASSPHRTANTGELFF. CDR3 nucleotide sequence: TGTGCCAGCAGCCCACACCGGACAGCGAACACCGGGGAGCTGTTTTTT.

The table lists this clone with a few counts. This chain links TRBV2 with TRBJ2-7, with 8 bases that match TRBD1. The CDR3 has 13 residues. From germline, CDR1 is SNHLY and CDR2 FYNNEI. Losses at the gene ends were 4 bases for V and 2 bases for J; bases not matched to a gene: 1. The CDR3 is CASSVQGAYEQYF. The CDR3, as DNA: TGTGCCAGCAGTGTACAGGGGGCCTACGAGCAGTACTTC.

The rearrangement uses TRBV19 and TRBJ2-1; a possible D gene is TRBD2 (6 bases). CDR3 length: 17 residues. Germline V gene lookup returns CDR1 LNHDA and CDR2 SQIVND (reference sequence). Trimming cost V 6 bases and J 4 bases, with 22 bases left between them. In DNA form, the CDR3 reads TGTGCCAGTAGCTCCCGGGACTTCCAGGTGGGATACAATGAGCAGTTCTTC. It is translated as CASSSRDFQVGYNEQFF.

V usage is TRBV6-5 and J usage is TRBJ1-2; 11 bases agree with TRBD1. Germline CDR1 reads MNHEY; CDR2 reads SVGAGI. This CDR3 is built from 15 residues. Trimming took 4 bases from V and 1 from J; bases not matched to a gene: 2. The CDR3 loop is CASSWTGGVNYGYTF. The CDR3 region has the DNA TGTGCCAGCAGTTGGACAGGGGGCGTTAACTATGGCTACACCTTC.

The chain employs TRBV11-2 and TRBJ2-5; D perhaps matches TRBD1 (6 bases). The germline gives CDR1 SGHAT, CDR2 FQNNGV. The CDR3 runs 18 residues. V lost 5 bases and J 3 bases, leaving 25 bases between the germline ends. The CDR3 DNA is TGTGCCAGCAGCCCCGGTAGGGGGTCTATAGAAAGGGAAGAGACCCAGTACTTC. Its translation is CASSPGRGSIEREETQYF.

The CDR3: CASSRGGAPNEQFF. Written as DNA, the CDR3 is TGTGCCAGCTCCCGTGGGGGGGCGCCCAATGAGCAGTTCTTC. The chain couples TRBV18 to TRBJ2-1, with D perhaps TRBD2 (7 bases). V lost 6 bases to trimming and J lost 6 bases, with 15 bases between them. The CDR3 contains 14 residues. The germline CDR1 and CDR2 sequences are KGHSH and LQKENI. Full variable domain (remainder filled in from reference TRBV18 and TRBJ2-1): NAGVMQNPRHLVRRRGQEARLRCSPMKGHSHVYWYRQLPEEGLKFMVYLQKENIIDESGMPKERFSAEFPKEGPSILRIQQVVRGDSAAYFCASSRGGAPNEQFFGPGTRLTVL.

The V gene is TRBV5-1, the J gene TRBJ2-1; D is unresolved. This CDR3 has 11 residues. The germline V gene encodes CDR1 SGHRS and CDR2 YFSETQ. V lost 4 bases to trimming and J lost 10 bases, with 9 bases between them. The CDR3 nucleotides read TGCGCCAGCAGCCTCCCCGGGGAGCAGTTCTTC. This sequence encodes CASSLPGEQFF. Full variable domain (rest looked up from reference TRBV5-1 and TRBJ2-1): KAGVTQTPRYLIKTRGQQVTLSCSPISGHRSVSWYQQTPGQGLQFLFEYFSETQRNKGNFPGRFSGRQFSNSRSEMNVSTLELGDSALYLCASSLPGEQFFGPGTRLTVL.

This clone was observed once. CDR3 bases: TGTGCCAGCTCACCCGGCGGACAGGGGGCGAACACTGAAGCTTTCTTT. It translates to CASSPGGQGANTEAFF. V and J are TRBV18 and TRBJ1-1, with 11 bases identical to TRBD1. V was clipped by 3 bases and J by 1 base; unmatched bases: 4. CDR3 length equals 16 residues. CDR1 and CDR2 from the germline V gene are KGHSH and LQKENI.

The chain recombines TRBV19 with TRBJ1-5; possibly TRBD1 for D (6 bases). CDR1 and CDR2 (germline): LNHDA, SQIVND (reference sequence). V was clipped by 3 bases and J by 1 base, with 10 bases between them. The CDR3 spans 15 residues. CDR3 sequence (DNA): TGTGCCAGTAGTATGTGGCAGGGGAGCAATCAGCCCCAGCATTTT. Its protein is CASSMWQGSNQPQHF.

The chain combines TRBV3-1 (or the pseudogene TRBV3-2) with TRBJ1-5, with D hard to call. The CDR3 has 13 amino acids. Germline V gene data show CDR1 as LGHDT and CDR2 as YNNKEL (reference sequence). The V end was cut by 4 bases, the J end by 6 bases, with 10 bases between. This CDR3 reads CASSLRSGQPQHF. The CDR3, as DNA: TGTGCCAGCAGCCTTAGGTCGGGTCAGCCCCAGCATTTT.

J is TRBJ1-1 and V is TRBV5-1; D unresolved. V lost 4 bases to trimming and J lost 7 bases, with 17 bases between them. In germline, CDR1 is SGHRS, CDR2 YFSETQ. The CDR3 totals 14 residues. For the CDR3, the DNA is TGCGCCAGCAGCCCGTCGGGAGGGCAGAGTGAAGCTTTCTTT. Translation: CASSPSGGQSEAFF.

In this sample, this clone turned up many times. V usage is TRBV11-2 and J usage is TRBJ2-2; D is perhaps TRBD1 (5 bases). Trimming shortened V by 1 base and J by 6 bases, and 6 bases separated the two germline ends. The germline CDR1 and CDR2 sequences are SGHAT and FQNNGV. This CDR3 region has 13 residues. The CDR3 loop is CASSLGGSGELFF. The CDR3 DNA reads as TGTGCCAGCAGCTTAGGGGGCTCCGGGGAGCTGTTTTTT.

This chain uses TRBV6-2 or TRBV6-3 with TRBJ2-1; the D gene is possibly TRBD1 (6 bases). Germline CDR1 and CDR2: MNHEY and SVGEGT. The CDR3 runs to 15 residues. The ends were cut back, 5 bases at V and 7 bases at J, with 18 bases in the middle. CDR3 in DNA: TGTGCCAGCAGTCTTTACGGGACACAAGAGAATGAGCAGTTCTTC. It is translated as CASSLYGTQENEQFF.

V is TRBV5-4 and J is TRBJ2-3; 9 bases are a match to TRBD1. J lost 2 bases, V lost 4 bases, and 11 bases had no gene match. CDR1 is SGHNT, CDR2 YYREEE, per germline (reference sequence). The CDR3 totals 17 residues. CDR3 region: CASSPSTGTGPTDTQYF. CDR3 sequence (DNA): TGTGCCAGCAGCCCCTCAACCGGGACAGGGCCCACAGATACGCAGTATTTT.